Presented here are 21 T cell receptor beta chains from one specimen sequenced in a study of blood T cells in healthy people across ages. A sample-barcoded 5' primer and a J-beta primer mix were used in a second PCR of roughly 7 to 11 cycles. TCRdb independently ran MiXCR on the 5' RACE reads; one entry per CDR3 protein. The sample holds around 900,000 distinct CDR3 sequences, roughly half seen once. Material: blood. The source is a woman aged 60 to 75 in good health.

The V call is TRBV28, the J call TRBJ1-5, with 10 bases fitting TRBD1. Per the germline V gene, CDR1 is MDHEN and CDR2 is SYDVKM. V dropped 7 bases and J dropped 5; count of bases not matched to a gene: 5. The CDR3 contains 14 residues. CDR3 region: CASKTGGRDQPQHF. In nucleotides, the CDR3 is TGTGCCAGCAAGACAGGGGGCCGGGATCAGCCCCAGCATTTT.

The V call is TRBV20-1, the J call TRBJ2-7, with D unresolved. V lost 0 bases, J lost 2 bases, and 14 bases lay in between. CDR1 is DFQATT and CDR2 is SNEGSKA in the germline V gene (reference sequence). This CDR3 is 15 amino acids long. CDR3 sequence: CSARDPNSRPYEQYF. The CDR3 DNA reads TGCAGTGCTAGAGACCCGAATTCGAGGCCCTACGAGCAGTACTTC.

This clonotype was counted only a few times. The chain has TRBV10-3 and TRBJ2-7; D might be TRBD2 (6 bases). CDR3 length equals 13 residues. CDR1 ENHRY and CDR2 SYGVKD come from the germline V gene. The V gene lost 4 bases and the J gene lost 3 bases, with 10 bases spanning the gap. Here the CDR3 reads CAISAGTGYEQYF. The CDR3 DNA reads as TGTGCCATCAGTGCAGGGACTGGCTACGAGCAGTACTTC.

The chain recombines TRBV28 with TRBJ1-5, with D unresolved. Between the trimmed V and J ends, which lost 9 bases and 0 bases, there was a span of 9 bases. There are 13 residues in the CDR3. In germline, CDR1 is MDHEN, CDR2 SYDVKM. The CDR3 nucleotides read TGTGCCAGTTTCTCCGATAGCAATCAGCCCCAGCATTTT. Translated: CASFSDSNQPQHF.

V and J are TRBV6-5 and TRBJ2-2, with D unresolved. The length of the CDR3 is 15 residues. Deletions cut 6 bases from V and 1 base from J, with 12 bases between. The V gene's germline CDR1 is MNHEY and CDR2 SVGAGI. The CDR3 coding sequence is TGTGCCAGCAGGTCAGGACGACTGAACACCGGGGAGCTGTTTTTT. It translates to CASRSGRLNTGELFF.

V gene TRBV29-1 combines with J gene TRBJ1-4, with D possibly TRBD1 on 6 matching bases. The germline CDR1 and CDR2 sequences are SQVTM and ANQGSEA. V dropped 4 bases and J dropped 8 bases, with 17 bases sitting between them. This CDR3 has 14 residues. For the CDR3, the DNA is TGCAGCGTTGCAGTCTCACGTAGGGGGGAAAAACTGTTTTTT. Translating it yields CSVAVSRRGEKLFF.

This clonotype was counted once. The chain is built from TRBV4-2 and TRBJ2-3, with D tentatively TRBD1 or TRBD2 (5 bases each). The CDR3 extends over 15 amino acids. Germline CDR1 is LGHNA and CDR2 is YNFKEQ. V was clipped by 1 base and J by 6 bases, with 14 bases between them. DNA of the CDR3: TGTGCCAGCAGCCAAGTTGCCGGGGCACATGATACGCAGTATTTT. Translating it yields CASSQVAGAHDTQYF.

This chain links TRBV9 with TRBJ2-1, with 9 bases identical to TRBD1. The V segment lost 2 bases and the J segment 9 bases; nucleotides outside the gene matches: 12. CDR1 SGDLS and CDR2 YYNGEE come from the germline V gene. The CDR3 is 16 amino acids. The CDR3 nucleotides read TGTGCCAGCAGCGTTCAGGGGACAGGGCCTCTCAGTGAGCAGTTCTTC. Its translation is CASSVQGTGPLSEQFF.

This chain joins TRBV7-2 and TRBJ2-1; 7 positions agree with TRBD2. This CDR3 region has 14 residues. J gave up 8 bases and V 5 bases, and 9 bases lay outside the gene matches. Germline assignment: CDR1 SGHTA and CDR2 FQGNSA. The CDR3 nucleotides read TGTGCCAGCAGCCTTCAGCGGGAAACCCATGAGCAGTTCTTC. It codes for CASSLQRETHEQFF.

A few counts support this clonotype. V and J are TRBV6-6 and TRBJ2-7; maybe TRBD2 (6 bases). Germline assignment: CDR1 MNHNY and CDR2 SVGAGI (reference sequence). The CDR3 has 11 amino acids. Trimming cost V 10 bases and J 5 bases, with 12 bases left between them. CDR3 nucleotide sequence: TGTGCCACAGGAGGGAATAACGAGCAGTACTTC. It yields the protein CATGGNNEQYF.

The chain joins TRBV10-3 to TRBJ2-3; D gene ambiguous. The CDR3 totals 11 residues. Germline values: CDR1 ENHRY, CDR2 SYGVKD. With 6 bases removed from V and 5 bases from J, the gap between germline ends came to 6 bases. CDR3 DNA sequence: TGTGCCATCAGCGATTTAGATACGCAGTATTTT. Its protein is CAISDLDTQYF.

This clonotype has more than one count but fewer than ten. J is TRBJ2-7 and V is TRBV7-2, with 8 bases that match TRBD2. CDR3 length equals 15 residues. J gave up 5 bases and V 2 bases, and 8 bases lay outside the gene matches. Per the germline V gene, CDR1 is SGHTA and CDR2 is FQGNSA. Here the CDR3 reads CASSLTRTSSHEQYF. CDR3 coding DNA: TGTGCCAGCAGCTTAACCCGGACTAGCTCGCACGAGCAGTACTTC.

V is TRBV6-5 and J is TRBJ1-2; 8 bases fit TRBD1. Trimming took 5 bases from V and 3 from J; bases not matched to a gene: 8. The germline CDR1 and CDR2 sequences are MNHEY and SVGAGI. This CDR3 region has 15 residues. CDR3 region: CASSDPGTGDYGYTF. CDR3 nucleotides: TGTGCCAGCAGTGATCCCGGGACAGGAGACTATGGCTACACCTTC.

The CDR3: CASSFRTNEQFF. The CDR3 region has the DNA TGTGCCAGCAGCTTTAGGACCAATGAGCAGTTCTTC. The rearrangement uses TRBV6-2 or TRBV6-3 and TRBJ2-1; D ambiguous. The CDR3 has 12 residues. CDR1 is MNHEY, CDR2 SVGEGT, per germline. The V end was cut by 6 bases, the J end by 6 bases, with 9 bases between.

CDR3 sequence: CASSPGAGAYEQYF. The CDR3 nucleotides are TGTGCCAGCAGCCCCGGAGCGGGAGCCTACGAGCAGTACTTC. The gene calls are TRBV11-2 and TRBJ2-4, with TRBD2 matching 8 bases. The J call could be wrong; TRBJ2-7 is a better fit for the DNA end. Germline CDR1 SGHAT, CDR2 FQNNGV. The CDR3 contains 14 residues.

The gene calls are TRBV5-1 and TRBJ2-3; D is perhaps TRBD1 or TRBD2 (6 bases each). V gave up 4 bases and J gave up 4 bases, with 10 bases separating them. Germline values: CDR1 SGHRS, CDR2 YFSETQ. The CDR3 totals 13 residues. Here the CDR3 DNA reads TGCGCCAGCAGCAGGGGGGACGCAGATACGCAGTATTTT. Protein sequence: CASSRGDADTQYF.

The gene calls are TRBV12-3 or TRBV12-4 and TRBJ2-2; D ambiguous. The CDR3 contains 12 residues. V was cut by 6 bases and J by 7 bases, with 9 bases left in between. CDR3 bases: TGTGCCAGCAGGCTAAAGGGCGGGGAGCTGTTTTTT. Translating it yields CASRLKGGELFF.

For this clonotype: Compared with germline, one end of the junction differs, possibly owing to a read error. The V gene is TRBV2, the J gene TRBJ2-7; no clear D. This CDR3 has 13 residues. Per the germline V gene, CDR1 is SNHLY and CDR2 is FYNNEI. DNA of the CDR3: TGTACCAGCAGTCCAACCCTTGCCTACGAGCAGTACTTC. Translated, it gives CTSSPTLAYEQYF.

The CDR3 protein is CSARGQGTDTQYF. As DNA, the CDR3 is TGCAGTGCTAGGGGGCAAGGCACAGATACGCAGTATTTT. The rearrangement uses TRBV20-1 and TRBJ2-3; D might be TRBD1 (5 bases). This CDR3 has 13 residues. Trimming left V 3 bases short and J 1 base short, with 8 bases between. CDR1 is DFQATT, CDR2 SNEGSKA, per germline (reference sequence).

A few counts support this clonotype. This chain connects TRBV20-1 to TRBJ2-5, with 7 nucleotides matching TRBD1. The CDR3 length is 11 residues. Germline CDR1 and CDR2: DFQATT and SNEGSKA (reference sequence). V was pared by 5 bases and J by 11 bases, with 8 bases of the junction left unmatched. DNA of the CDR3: TGCAGTGCTGGCAGGGGGAAAGAGCAGTACTTC. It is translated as CSAGRGKEQYF.

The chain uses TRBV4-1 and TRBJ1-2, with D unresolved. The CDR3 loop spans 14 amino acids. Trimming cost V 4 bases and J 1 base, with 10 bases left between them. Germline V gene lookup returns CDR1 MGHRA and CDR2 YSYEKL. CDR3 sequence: CASSPLLVNYGYTF. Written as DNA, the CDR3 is TGCGCCAGCAGCCCCCTACTAGTTAACTATGGCTACACCTTC.